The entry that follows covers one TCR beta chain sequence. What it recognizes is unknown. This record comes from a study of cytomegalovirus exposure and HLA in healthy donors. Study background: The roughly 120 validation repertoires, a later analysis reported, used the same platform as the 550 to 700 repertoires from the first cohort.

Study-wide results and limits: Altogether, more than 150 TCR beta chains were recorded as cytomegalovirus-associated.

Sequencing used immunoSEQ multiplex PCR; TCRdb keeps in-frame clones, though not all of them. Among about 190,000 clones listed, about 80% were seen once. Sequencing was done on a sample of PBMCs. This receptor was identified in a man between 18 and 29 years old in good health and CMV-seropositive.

DNA of the CDR3: TGTGCCAGCATCCCTTTACAGGGGGCCGGTGGCTACACCTTC. Its protein product is CASIPLQGAGGYTF. The rearrangement joins TRBV6-5 to TRBJ1-2, with TRBD1 matching over 9 bases. V shed 7 bases, J shed 7 bases, and the junction held 10 bases outside the gene matches. Germline lookup yields CDR1 MNHEY and CDR2 SVGAGI. This CDR3 has 14 amino acids.